This TCR beta chain came from a study of human T cells and chemical hapten exposure. Using its own MiXCR run on the RACE reads, TCRdb lists one record per CDR3 protein. The sample has about 170,000 distinct CDR3 sequences, roughly a quarter seen once. Time point noted: patch test 3, about 24 weeks after DPC sensitization. Treatment of the sample: therapeutic diphenylcyclopropenone sensitization with weekly scalp DPC. The sample here was whole blood, taken in connection with sensitization to the hapten diphenylcyclopropenone (DPC). The sequence was obtained from a young woman with alopecia areata. Some clones in this sample may be carry-over from other donors' samples.

The CDR3 protein is CASSFRLAGPLGVDTQYF. CDR3 in DNA: TGTGCCAGCAGCTTCCGACTAGCGGGACCCCTCGGGGTAGATACGCAGTATTTT. This rearrangement joins TRBV9 to TRBJ2-3; 11 positions match TRBD2. Germline V gives CDR1 SGDLS, CDR2 YYNGEE. The CDR3 runs 18 residues. With 4 bases clipped from V and 5 bases from J, the junction kept 15 bases outside the gene matches.